A single sample gave rise to the 5 T cell receptor beta chains below, sequenced in a study of T cells in Graves' hyperthyroidism and ophthalmopathy. RNA transcripts provided the source from which TCR beta CDR3 regions were amplified. A first-round RT-PCR of the TCR CDR3 used the HTBI primer set. Each CDR3 protein is one row after TCRdb ran MiXCR on the multiplex PCR reads. The sample shows 500,000 to 750,000 distinct CDR3 sequences, approximately 15% of them seen only once. The sample comprised blood. All receptors derive from a woman in her 30s with Graves' hyperthyroidism.

At least ten counts were recorded for this clonotype. The J gene is TRBJ2-3, the V gene TRBV7-2, with D maybe TRBD2 (6 bases). The V gene lost 2 bases and the J gene lost 10 bases, with 25 bases spanning the gap. Looked up from germline, CDR1 is SGHTA and CDR2 is FQGNSA. CDR3 length: 17 amino acids. The CDR3 DNA reads TGTGCCAGCAGCTTAACTTCTGCCGGGACTCCCCATGTAGCGCAGTATTTT. This gives the protein CASSLTSAGTPHVAQYF.

The rearrangement uses TRBV5-5 and TRBJ2-1; 12 positions agree with TRBD2. Germline V CDR1 and CDR2: SGHKS, YYEKEE (reference sequence). The CDR3 totals 17 residues. Losses at the gene ends were 4 bases for V and 1 base for J; bases not matched to a gene: 6. CDR3 region: CASSPSGRGGSYNEQFF. The CDR3 bases are TGTGCCAGCAGCCCTAGCGGGAGGGGTGGGTCCTACAATGAGCAGTTCTTC.

In this sample, this clonotype turned up a few times. The rearrangement links TRBV3-1 to TRBJ2-1; TRBD1 matches 9 bases. In germline, CDR1 is LGHDT, CDR2 YNNKEL (reference sequence). V gave up 1 base and J gave up 7 bases; unmatched junction bases: 11. CDR3 length: 17 residues. The CDR3, as DNA: TGTGCCAGCAGCCAAGTTAGGGCACAGGGACAGGGTAATGAGCAGTTCTTC. This encodes CASSQVRAQGQGNEQFF.

This clonotype appeared many times. The chain carries TRBV5-1 and TRBJ2-1, with 8 bases lining up with TRBD1. The junction had 5 bases not matched to a gene; V was cut back by 4 bases and J by 2 bases. The CDR3 is made up of 15 amino acids. CDR1 and CDR2 from the germline V gene are SGHRS and YFSETQ. CDR3 nucleotide sequence: TGCGCCAGCAGCAGCCAGGGGGCCGCCTACAATGAGCAGTTCTTC. Amino acids: CASSSQGAAYNEQFF.

This clonotype was detected a few times. The chain combines TRBV27 with TRBJ1-6; possibly TRBD1 for D (6 bases). The CDR3 consists of 13 residues. Germline V gene data show CDR1 as MNHEY and CDR2 as SMNVEV (reference sequence). V was clipped by 7 bases and J by 6 bases, with 10 bases between them. CDR3 residues: CASTDSFNSPLHF. CDR3 nucleotides: TGTGCCAGCACGGACAGTTTTAATTCACCCCTCCACTTT.